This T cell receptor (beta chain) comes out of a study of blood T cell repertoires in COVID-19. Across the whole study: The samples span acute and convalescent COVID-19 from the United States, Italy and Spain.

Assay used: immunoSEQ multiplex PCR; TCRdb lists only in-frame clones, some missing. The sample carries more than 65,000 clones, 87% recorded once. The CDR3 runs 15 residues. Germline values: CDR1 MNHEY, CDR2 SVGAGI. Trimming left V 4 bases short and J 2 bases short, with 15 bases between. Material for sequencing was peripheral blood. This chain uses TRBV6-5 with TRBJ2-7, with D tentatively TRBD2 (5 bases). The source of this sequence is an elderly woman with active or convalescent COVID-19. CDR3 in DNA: TGTGCCAGCAGTTCCCTAGGAGGAGGAGCCTACGAGCAGTACTTC. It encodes CASSSLGGGAYEQYF.